The T cell receptor (beta chain) described here comes from a study of T cells in Graves' hyperthyroidism and ophthalmopathy. Whole-study results and caveats: Most thyroid-expanded clonotypes above 0.001 were also found in blood.

In its sample, this clonotype was seen many times. Its antigen is currently unknown. V lost 2 bases and J 0 bases, leaving 8 bases between the germline ends. The CDR3 extends over 14 amino acids. Germline loops: CDR1 DFQATT, CDR2 SNEGSKA (reference sequence). Authors of the study amplified TCR beta CDR3 regions from RNA transcripts. The primer set for the first-round RT-PCR of the TCR CDR3 was HTBI. MiXCR was run by TCRdb on the multiplex PCR reads, yielding one entry per CDR3 protein. The sample has 300,000 to 350,000 distinct CDR3 sequences, 21% seen once. This chain joins TRBV20-1 and TRBJ1-5, with unresolved D. The TCR comes from a woman in her forties or fifties with Graves' hyperthyroidism. The sample taken for sequencing was blood. CDR3 residues: CSARRTGSNQPQHF. The DNA of the CDR3 is TGCAGTGCTAGAAGGACGGGTAGCAATCAGCCCCAGCATTTT.